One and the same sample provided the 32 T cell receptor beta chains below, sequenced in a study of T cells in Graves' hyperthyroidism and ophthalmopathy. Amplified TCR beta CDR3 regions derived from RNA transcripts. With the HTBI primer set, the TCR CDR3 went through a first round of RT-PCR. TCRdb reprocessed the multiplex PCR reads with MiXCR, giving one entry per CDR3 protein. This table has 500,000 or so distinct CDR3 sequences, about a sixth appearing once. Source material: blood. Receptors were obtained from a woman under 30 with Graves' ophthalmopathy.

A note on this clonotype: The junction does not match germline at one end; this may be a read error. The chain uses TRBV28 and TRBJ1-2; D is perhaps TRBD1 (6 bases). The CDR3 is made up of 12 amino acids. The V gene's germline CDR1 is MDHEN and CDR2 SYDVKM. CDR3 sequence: CASSPSGAPLAF. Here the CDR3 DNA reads TGTGCCAGCAGTCCCTCGGGGGCCCCGCTCGCCTTC.

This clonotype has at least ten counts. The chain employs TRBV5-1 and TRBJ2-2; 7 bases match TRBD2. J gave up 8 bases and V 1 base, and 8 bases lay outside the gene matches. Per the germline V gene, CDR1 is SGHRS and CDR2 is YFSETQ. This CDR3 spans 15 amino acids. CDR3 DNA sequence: TGCGCCAGCAGCTTGAGGCTAGCGGAGGATGGGGAGCTGTTTTTT. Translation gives CASSLRLAEDGELFF.

The CDR3 region has the DNA TGTGCCAGCAGCCAAAGCCCGGGGATAGGAGTCGCTGAAGCTTTCTTT. Translation: CASSQSPGIGVAEAFF. This chain uses TRBV5-6 with TRBJ1-1; D gene uncertain. With 4 bases removed from V and 6 bases from J, the gap between germline ends came to 22 bases. This CDR3 has 16 residues. The germline V gene encodes CDR1 SGHDT and CDR2 YYEEEE.

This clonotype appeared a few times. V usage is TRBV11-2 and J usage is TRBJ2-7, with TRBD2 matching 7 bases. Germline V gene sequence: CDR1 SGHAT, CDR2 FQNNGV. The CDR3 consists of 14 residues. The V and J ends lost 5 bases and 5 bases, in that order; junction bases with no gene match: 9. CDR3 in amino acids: CASSLGAGVHEQYF. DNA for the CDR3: TGTGCCAGCAGCCTCGGGGCGGGAGTCCACGAGCAGTACTTC. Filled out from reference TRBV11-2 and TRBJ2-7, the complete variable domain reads EAGVAQSPRYKIIEKRQSVAFWCNPISGHATLYWYQQILGQGPKLLIQFQNNGVVDDSQLPKDRFSAERLKGVDSTLKIQPAKLEDSAVYLCASSLGAGVHEQYFGPGTRLTVT.

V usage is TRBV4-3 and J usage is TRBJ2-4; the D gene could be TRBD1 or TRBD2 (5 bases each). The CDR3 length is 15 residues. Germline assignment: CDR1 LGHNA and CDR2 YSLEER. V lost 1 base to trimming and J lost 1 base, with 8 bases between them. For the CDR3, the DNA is TGCGCCAGCAGCCAAGGAGAGGGGGCCAAAAACATTCAGTACTTC. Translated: CASSQGEGAKNIQYF.

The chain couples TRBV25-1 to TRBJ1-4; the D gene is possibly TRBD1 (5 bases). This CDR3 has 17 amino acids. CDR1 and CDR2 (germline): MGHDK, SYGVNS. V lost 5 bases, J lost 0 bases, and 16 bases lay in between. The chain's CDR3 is CASSTPVGVATNEKLFF. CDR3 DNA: TGTGCCAGCAGTACACCAGTAGGGGTTGCAACTAATGAAAAACTGTTTTTT. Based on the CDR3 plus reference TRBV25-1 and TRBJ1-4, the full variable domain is EADIYQTPRYLVIGTGKKITLECSQTMGHDKMYWYQQDPGMELHLIHYSYGVNSTEKGDLSSESTVSRIRTEHFPLTLESARPSHTSQYLCASSTPVGVATNEKLFFGSGTQLSVL.

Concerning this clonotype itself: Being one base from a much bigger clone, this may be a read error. The CDR3, as DNA: TGTGCCAGCACCCTGACATGGTATACTGAAGCTTTCTTT. It translates to CASTLTWYTEAFF. The chain employs TRBV6-2 or TRBV6-3 and TRBJ1-1; D remains unclear. The V gene lost 7 bases and the J gene lost 5 bases, with 14 bases spanning the gap. Germline values: CDR1 MNHEY, CDR2 SVGEGT. CDR3 size: 13 residues.

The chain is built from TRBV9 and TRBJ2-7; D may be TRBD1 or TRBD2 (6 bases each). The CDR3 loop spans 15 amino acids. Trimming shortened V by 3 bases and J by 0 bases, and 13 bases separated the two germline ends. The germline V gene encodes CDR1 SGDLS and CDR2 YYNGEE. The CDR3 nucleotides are TGTGCCAGCAGCGAGGCCGGGGGCAGCTCCTACGAGCAGTACTTC. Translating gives CASSEAGGSSYEQYF.

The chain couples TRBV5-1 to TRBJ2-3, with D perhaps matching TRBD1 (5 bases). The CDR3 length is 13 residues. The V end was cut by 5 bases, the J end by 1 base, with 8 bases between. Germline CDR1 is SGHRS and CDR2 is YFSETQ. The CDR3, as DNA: TGCGCCAGCAGACCGACAGGCACAGATACGCAGTATTTT. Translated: CASRPTGTDTQYF. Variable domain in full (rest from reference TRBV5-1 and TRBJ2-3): KAGVTQTPRYLIKTRGQQVTLSCSPISGHRSVSWYQQTPGQGLQFLFEYFSETQRNKGNFPGRFSGRQFSNSRSEMNVSTLELGDSALYLCASRPTGTDTQYFGPGTRLTVL.

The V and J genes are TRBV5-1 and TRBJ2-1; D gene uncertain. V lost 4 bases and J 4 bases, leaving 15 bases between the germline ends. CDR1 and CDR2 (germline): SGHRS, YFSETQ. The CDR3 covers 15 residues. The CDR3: CASSHETSTYNEQFF. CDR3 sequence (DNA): TGCGCCAGCAGCCACGAGACTTCAACATACAATGAGCAGTTCTTC.

The CDR3 protein is CASSLSTAGRGNQPQHF. CDR3 nucleotide sequence: TGTGCCAGCAGCTTATCTACAGCAGGCAGAGGCAATCAGCCCCAGCATTTT. The rearrangement uses TRBV7-3 and TRBJ1-5; D not certain. V gave up 2 bases and J gave up 2 bases, with 16 bases separating them. This CDR3 comprises 17 residues. From germline, CDR1 is SGHTA and CDR2 FQGTGA.

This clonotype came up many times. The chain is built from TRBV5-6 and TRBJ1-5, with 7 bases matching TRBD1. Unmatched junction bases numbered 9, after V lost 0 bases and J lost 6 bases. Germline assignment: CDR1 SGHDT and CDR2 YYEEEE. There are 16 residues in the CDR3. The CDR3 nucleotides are TGTGCCAGCAGCTTGGCCGGGACAGAGAAGAGTCAGCCCCAGCATTTT. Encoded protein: CASSLAGTEKSQPQHF.

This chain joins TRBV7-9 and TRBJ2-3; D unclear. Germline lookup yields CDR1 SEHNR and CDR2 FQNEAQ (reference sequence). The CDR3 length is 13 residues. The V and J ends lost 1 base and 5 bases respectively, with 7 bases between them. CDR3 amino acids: CASSLVLIDTQYF. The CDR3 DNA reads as TGTGCCAGCAGCTTAGTGCTGATAGATACGCAGTATTTT.

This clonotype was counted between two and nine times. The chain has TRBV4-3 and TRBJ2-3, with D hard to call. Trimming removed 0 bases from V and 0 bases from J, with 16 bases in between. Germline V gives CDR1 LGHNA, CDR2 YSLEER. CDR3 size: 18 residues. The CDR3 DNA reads TGCGCCAGCAGCCAAGATTACCAGTCAGCGACTAGCACAGATACGCAGTATTTT. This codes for CASSQDYQSATSTDTQYF.

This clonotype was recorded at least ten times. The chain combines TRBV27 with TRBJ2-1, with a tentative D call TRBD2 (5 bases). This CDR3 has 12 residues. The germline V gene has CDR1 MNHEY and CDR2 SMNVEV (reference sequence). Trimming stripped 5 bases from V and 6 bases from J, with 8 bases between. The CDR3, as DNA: TGTGCCAGCAGTACACTAGGCAATGAGCAGTTCTTC. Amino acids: CASSTLGNEQFF.

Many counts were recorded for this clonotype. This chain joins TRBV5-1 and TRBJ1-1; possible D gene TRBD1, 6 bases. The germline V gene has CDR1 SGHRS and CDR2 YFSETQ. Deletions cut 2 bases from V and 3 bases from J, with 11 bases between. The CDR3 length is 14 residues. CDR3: CASSLPRGDTEAFF. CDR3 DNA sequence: TGCGCCAGCAGCTTACCCAGGGGAGACACTGAAGCTTTCTTT.

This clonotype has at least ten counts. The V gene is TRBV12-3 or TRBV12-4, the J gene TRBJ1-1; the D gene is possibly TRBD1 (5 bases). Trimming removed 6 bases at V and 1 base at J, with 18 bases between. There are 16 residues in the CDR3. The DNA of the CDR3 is TGTGCCAGCAGGCCAATTGGACACCCCAGGAACACTGAAGCTTTCTTT. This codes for CASRPIGHPRNTEAFF.

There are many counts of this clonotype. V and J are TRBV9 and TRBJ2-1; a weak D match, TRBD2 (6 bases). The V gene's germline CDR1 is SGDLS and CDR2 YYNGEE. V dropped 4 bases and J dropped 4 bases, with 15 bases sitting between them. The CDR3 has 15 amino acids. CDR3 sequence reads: CASSREGLAYNEQFF. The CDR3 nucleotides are TGTGCCAGCAGCCGGGAAGGTCTAGCGTACAATGAGCAGTTCTTC.

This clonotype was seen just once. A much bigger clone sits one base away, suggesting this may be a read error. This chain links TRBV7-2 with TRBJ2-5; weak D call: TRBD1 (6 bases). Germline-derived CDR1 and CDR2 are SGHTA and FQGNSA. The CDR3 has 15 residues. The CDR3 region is CASSLSRGVQEAQYF. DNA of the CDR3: TGTGCCAGCAGCTTATCCAGGGGCGTACAAGAGGCCCAGTACTTC.

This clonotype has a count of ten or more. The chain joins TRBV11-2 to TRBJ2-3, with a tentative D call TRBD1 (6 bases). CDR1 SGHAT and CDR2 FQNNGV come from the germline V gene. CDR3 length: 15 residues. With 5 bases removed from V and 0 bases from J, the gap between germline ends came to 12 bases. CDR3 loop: CASSADSQSTDTQYF. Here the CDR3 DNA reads TGTGCCAGCAGCGCGGACAGTCAGAGCACAGATACGCAGTATTTT.

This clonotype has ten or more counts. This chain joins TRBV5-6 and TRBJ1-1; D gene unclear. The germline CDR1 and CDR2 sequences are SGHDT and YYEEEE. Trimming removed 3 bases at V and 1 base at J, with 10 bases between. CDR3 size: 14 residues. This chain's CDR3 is CASSWGRSNTEAFF. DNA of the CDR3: TGTGCCAGCAGCTGGGGTCGATCGAACACTGAAGCTTTCTTT.

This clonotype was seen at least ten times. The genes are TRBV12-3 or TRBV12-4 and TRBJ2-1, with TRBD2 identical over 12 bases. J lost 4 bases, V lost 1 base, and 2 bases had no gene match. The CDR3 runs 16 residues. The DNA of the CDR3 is TGTGCCAGCAGTTTAGTCGGGACTAGCGGGTACAATGAGCAGTTCTTC. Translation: CASSLVGTSGYNEQFF.

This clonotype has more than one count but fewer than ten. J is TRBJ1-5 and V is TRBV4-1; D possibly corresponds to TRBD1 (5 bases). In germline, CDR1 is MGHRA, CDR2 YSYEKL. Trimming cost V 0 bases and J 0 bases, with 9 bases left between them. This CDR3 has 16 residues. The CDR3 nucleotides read TGCGCCAGCAGCCAAGAAGGGGAGTATAGCAATCAGCCCCAGCATTTT. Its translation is CASSQEGEYSNQPQHF.

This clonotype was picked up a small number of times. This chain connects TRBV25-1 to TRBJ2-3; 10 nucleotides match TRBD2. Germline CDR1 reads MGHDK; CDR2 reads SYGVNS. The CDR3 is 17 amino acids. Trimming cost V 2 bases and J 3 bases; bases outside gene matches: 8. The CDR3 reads CASSELEREGGTDTQYF. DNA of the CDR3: TGTGCCAGCAGTGAACTGGAGCGGGAGGGGGGAACAGATACGCAGTATTTT. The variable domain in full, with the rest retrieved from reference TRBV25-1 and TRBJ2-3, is EADIYQTPRYLVIGTGKKITLECSQTMGHDKMYWYQQDPGMELHLIHYSYGVNSTEKGDLSSESTVSRIRTEHFPLTLESARPSHTSQYLCASSELEREGGTDTQYFGPGTRLTVL.

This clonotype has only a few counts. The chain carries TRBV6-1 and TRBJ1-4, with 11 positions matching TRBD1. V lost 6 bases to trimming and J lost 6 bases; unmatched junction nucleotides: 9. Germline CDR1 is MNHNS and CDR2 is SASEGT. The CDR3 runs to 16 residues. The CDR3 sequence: CASRTRTGGADEKLFF. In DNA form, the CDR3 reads TGTGCCAGCAGAACCCGGACAGGGGGCGCGGATGAAAAACTGTTTTTT.

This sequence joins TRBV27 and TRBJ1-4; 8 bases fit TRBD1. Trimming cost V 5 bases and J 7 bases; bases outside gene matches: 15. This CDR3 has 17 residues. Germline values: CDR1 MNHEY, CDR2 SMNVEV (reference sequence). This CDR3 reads CASSPLTGGAVGEKLFF. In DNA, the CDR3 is TGTGCCAGCAGTCCACTCACAGGGGGGGCGGTCGGTGAAAAACTGTTTTTT.

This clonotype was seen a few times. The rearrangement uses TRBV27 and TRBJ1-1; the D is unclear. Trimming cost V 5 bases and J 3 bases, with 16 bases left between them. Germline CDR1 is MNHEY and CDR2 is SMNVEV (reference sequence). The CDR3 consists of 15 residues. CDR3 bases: TGTGCCAGCAGTCAAGTCCTAGGATCGGACACTGAAGCTTTCTTT. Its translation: CASSQVLGSDTEAFF.

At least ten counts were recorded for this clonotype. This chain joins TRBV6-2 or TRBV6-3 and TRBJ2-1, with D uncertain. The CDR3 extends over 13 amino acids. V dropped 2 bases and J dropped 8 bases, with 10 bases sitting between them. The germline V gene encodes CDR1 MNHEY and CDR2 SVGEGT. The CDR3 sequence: CASSYLNEDEQFF. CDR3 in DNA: TGTGCCAGCAGTTACCTCAACGAGGATGAGCAGTTCTTC.

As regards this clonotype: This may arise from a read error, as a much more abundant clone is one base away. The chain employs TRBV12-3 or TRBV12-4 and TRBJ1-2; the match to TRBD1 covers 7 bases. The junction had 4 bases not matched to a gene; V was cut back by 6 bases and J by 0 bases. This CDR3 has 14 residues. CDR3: CASRGTETNYGYTF. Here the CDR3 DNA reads TGTGCCAGCAGGGGGACAGAGACTAACTATGGCTACACCTTC.

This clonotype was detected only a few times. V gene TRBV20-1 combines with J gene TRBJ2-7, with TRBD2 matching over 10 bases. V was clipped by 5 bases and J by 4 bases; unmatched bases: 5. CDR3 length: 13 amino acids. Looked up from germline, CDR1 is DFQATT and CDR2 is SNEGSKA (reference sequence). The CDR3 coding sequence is TGCAGTGCTGACATAGCGGGGGGTTACGAGCAGTACTTC. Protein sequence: CSADIAGGYEQYF.

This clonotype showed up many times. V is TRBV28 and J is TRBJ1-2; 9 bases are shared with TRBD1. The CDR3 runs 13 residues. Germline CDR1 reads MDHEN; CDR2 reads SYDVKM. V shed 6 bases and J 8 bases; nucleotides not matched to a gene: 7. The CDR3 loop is CASSRDRVKGYTF. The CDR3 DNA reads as TGTGCCAGCAGCCGGGACAGGGTCAAGGGCTACACCTTC.

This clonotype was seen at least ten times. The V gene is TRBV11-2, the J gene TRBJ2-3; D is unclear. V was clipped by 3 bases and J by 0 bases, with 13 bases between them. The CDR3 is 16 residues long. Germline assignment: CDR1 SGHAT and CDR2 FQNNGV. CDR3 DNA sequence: TGTGCCAGCAGCTTTGGGATCTCCACTAGCACAGATACGCAGTATTTT. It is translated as CASSFGISTSTDTQYF.